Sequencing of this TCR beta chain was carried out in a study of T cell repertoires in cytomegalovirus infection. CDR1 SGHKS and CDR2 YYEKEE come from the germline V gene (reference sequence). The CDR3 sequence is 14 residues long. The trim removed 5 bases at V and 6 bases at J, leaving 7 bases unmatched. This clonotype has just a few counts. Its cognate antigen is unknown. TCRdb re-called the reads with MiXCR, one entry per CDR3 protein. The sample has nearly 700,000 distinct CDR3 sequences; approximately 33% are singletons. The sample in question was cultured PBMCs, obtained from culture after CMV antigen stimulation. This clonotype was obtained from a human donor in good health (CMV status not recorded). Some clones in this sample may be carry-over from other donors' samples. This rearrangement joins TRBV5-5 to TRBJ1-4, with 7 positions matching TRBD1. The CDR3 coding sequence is TGTGCCAGCAGTCCGGGACAGAATCATGAAAAACTGTTTTTT. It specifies CASSPGQNHEKLFF.